Here is one TCR beta chain with its context. Its antigen remains unidentified. Using CD45RO/CCR7/CD25/CD127/CD95/CD27, CD4+ naive, central memory, regulatory and stem cell-like memory cells were sorted. The sample originates from a study of beta chain features in type 1 diabetes. Findings and caveats of the study: The naive, central memory and Treg TCRB repertoires showed an apparent similarity that was greater among patients than among healthy donors. All four CD4+ subsets of Type 1 diabetes patients contained TCRB CDR3s that were moderately but significantly shorter.

The V gene end was trimmed by 3 bases and the J gene end by 2 bases; junction bases not matched to a gene: 6. Germline CDR1 and CDR2: ENHRY and SYGVKD. This CDR3 comprises 16 residues. All of the isolated RNA was reverse transcribed, so expressed TCRB transcripts were sequenced. Profiled with immunoSEQ multiplex PCR; TCRdb holds only in-frame clones, not every one. Here the sample spans roughly 730,000 clones, around an eighth being singletons. The chain couples TRBV10-3 to TRBJ2-2; 7 nucleotides align to TRBD2. The TCR comes from a man between 18 and 29 years old with type 1 diabetes. Material for sequencing was naive CD4+ T cells from blood. CDR3 DNA sequence: TGTGCCATCAGTGAAACCGGGACTATTAACACCGGGGAGCTGTTTTTT. Its translation: CAISETGTINTGELFF.